These T cell receptor beta chains were read from a single sample in a study of a mutant IDH1 vaccine in newly diagnosed glioma. The repertoire was sequenced with immunoSEQ multiplex PCR; TCRdb's copy has only in-frame clones and lacks some. The sample records some 60,000 clones, about four fifths being singletons. No cognate antigen is known for these TCRs. Sequenced here: PBMCs, sampled from a glioma patient whose treatment included an IDH1 peptide vaccine. The source is a young man with glioma. Both conserved end residues are part of each CDR3. A D gene is named only where the DNA matches it firmly. Where a row states a size, it is once, few, many or the class of an expanded clone; other rows omit it.

d_call clone_size j_call v_call cdr3_nt cdr3_aa
TRBD1 once TRBJ1-6 TRBV7-9 TGTGCCAGCAGCCCAGGGGGGGAATCACCCCTCCACTTT CASSPGGESPLHF
TRBD2 NA TRBJ2-5 TRBV2 TGTGCCAGCAGTGAAGGAGGGGGACTAGCGGAGACCCAGTACTTC CASSEGGGLAETQYF
NA once TRBJ1-2 TRBV4-2 TGTGCCAGCAGCCAAGGCAGGGAAAAGTATGGCTACACCTTC CASSQGREKYGYTF
NA NA TRBJ2-2 TRBV27 TGTGCCAGCAGTTTTGGGGTATCCGGGGAGCTGTTTTTT CASSFGVSGELFF
NA NA TRBJ1-3 TRBV27 TGTGCCAGCAGGGCTTGGGGGAACTCTGGAAACACCATATATTTT CASRAWGNSGNTIYF
NA NA TRBJ2-2 TRBV30 TGTGCCTGGAGTGGCGGTAGCTACACCGGGGAGCTGTTTTTT CAWSGGSYTGELFF
NA NA TRBJ1-2 TRBV27 TGTGCCAGCAGTTTATCCTCTATTGGAGGGAACTATGGCTACACCTTC CASSLSSIGGNYGYTF
NA NA TRBJ2-7 TRBV9 TGTGCCAGCAGCATAGGACAGCGGGAGCAGTACTTC CASSIGQREQYF
TRBD1 NA TRBJ2-5 TRBV11-2 TGTGCCAGCAGCTTGACAGGGTGGGCGGAGACCCAGTACTTC CASSLTGWAETQYF
NA NA TRBJ1-1 TRBV7-9 TGTGCCAGCAGCGTTCCCGGGACAAATGAAGCTTTCTTT CASSVPGTNEAFF
NA NA TRBJ2-3 TRBV7-7 TGTGCCAGCAGCCTTCAGCTCACAGATACGCAGTATTTT CASSLQLTDTQYF
TRBD1 NA TRBJ1-4 TRBV7-8 TGTGCCAGCAGTAGCAGGGGGCCAGATAATGAAAAACTGTTTTTT CASSSRGPDNEKLFF
TRBD1 NA TRBJ2-3 TRBV25-1 TGTGCCAGCAGCAGGGGGCAGACAGATACGCAGTATTTT CASSRGQTDTQYF
TRBD1 NA TRBJ1-4 TRBV5-4 TGTGCCAGCAGCCGGGACAGCGCAACTAATGAAAAACTGTTTTTT CASSRDSATNEKLFF
TRBD2 NA TRBJ2-3 TRBV28 TGTGCCAGCAGTGGATGGGAGGGGAGAATAGATACGCAGTATTTT CASSGWEGRIDTQYF
NA NA TRBJ2-7 TRBV27 TGTGCCAGCAGTTTGGGTGTTTCTACGGGACTCAGCTACGAGCAGTACTTC CASSLGVSTGLSYEQYF
TRBD1 NA TRBJ2-2 TRBV6-5 TGTGCCAGCAGTCCCGGGACAGCGAACACCGGGGAGCTGTTTTTT CASSPGTANTGELFF
NA NA TRBJ1-1 TRBV19 TGTGCCAGTAGTATTGTTGGGGGGATATCCGCTGAAGCTTTCTTT CASSIVGGISAEAFF
NA once TRBJ2-3 TRBV27 TGTGCCAGCAGTTTATCGGGGGACCCCAGGACAGATACGCAGTATTTT CASSLSGDPRTDTQYF
NA NA TRBJ1-1 TRBV2 TGTGCCGGCCGGAGCCGGACGGGTCAAGAAGCTTTCTTT CAGRSRTGQEAFF
TRBD2 once TRBJ2-1 TRBV7-7 TGTGCCAGCAGCCCAGGACTAGCCGTACCCGAGCAGTTCTTC CASSPGLAVPEQFF
NA NA TRBJ1-4 TRBV2 TGTGCCAGCAGTGTCGACTCAACTAATGAAAAACTGTTTTTT CASSVDSTNEKLFF
TRBD1 NA TRBJ2-5 TRBV7-9 TGTGCCAGCAGTCGGGACAGTAAGGAGACCCAGTACTTC CASSRDSKETQYF
NA few TRBJ2-3 TRBV9 TGTGCCAGCAGCATCAGAGGGTTCAGCACAGATACGCAGTATTTT CASSIRGFSTDTQYF
TRBD1 NA TRBJ1-1 TRBV19 TGTGCCAGTAGTTTTACAGGGGGGGAAGCTTTCTTT CASSFTGGEAFF
NA NA TRBJ2-7 TRBV19 TGTGCCAGTACCCCCGGTAGCGGTATCTCCTACGAGCAGTACTTC CASTPGSGISYEQYF